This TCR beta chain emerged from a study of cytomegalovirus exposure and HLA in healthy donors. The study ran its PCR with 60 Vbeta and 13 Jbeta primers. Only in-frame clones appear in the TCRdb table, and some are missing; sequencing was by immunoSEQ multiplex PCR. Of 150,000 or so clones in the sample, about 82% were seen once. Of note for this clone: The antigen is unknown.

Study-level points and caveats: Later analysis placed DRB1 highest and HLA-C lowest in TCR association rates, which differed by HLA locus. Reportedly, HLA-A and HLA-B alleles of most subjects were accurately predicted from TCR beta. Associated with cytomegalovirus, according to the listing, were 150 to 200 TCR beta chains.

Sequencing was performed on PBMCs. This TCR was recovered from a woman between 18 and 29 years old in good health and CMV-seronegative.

The CDR3 spells CASSSGTSFRETQYF. The CDR3 coding sequence is TGTGCCAGCAGTTCCGGGACTAGCTTCAGAGAGACCCAGTACTTC. This chain links TRBV27 with TRBJ2-5, with TRBD2 identical over 9 bases. The CDR3 is 15 amino acids. Germline CDR1 MNHEY, CDR2 SMNVEV (reference sequence). The V segment lost 4 bases and the J segment 4 bases; nucleotides outside the gene matches: 7.